This entry lists 25 T cell receptor beta chains sequenced from one sample in a study of T cell repertoires in cytomegalovirus infection. Using its own MiXCR run on the reads, TCRdb lists one record per CDR3 protein. The data contain 200,000 to 250,000 distinct CDR3 sequences, approximately 22% of them singletons. The sample taken for sequencing was CD8+ T cells from PBMCs. All receptors come from a human donor in good health (CMV status not recorded). Some clones in this sample may be carry-over from other donors' samples.

The chain has TRBV18 and TRBJ2-2; 7 positions agree with TRBD1. CDR3 length: 14 amino acids. V gave up 3 bases and J gave up 4 bases; unmatched junction bases: 2. Germline V CDR1 and CDR2: KGHSH, LQKENI. In nucleotides, the CDR3 is TGTGCCAGCTCACCGGGACAGAGCACCGGGGAGCTGTTTTTT. Translated: CASSPGQSTGELFF.

The chain uses TRBV25-1 and TRBJ1-2, with D tentatively TRBD1 (5 bases). The CDR3 covers 13 residues. Looked up from germline, CDR1 is MGHDK and CDR2 is SYGVNS. CDR3 nucleotide sequence: TGTGCTACCAGGGACCGGCGGAACTATGGCTACACCTTC. Protein: CATRDRRNYGYTF.

The rearrangement links TRBV15 to TRBJ2-7; weak D call: TRBD1 (6 bases). Trimming stripped 9 bases from V and 3 bases from J, with 15 bases between. The CDR3 contains 13 residues. CDR1 and CDR2 from the germline V gene are LNHNV and YYDKDF (reference sequence). In DNA form, the CDR3 reads TGTGCCACTTCGACAGGATCCAACTACGAGCAGTACTTC. Residues: CATSTGSNYEQYF.

This clonotype was detected a few times. The CDR3 DNA sequence: TGTGCCAGCAGTCTAGCGGCCGGGACAATGAACACTGAAGCTTTCTTT. Its translation is CASSLAAGTMNTEAFF. The rearrangement joins TRBV28 to TRBJ1-1; tentatively, D is TRBD1 (6 bases). Per the germline V gene, CDR1 is MDHEN and CDR2 is SYDVKM. This CDR3 contains 16 residues. V lost 5 bases and J 0 bases, leaving 16 bases between the germline ends.

The V call is TRBV6-5, the J call TRBJ1-1, with D maybe TRBD1 (5 bases). Per germline, CDR1 MNHEY and CDR2 SVGAGI. Between the trimmed V and J ends, which lost 5 bases and 4 bases, there was a span of 8 bases. The CDR3 is 12 residues long. CDR3 amino acids: CASSRDSTEAFF. DNA for the CDR3: TGTGCCAGCAGTCGAGACAGCACTGAAGCTTTCTTT.

The V gene is TRBV20-1, the J gene TRBJ2-1; D is unclear. The CDR3 runs to 15 residues. The germline CDR1 and CDR2 sequences are DFQATT and SNEGSKA (reference sequence). V was cut by 0 bases and J by 5 bases, with 14 bases left in between. Written as DNA, the CDR3 is TGCAGTGCTAGAGATCAGTGGTCCCTAAACAATGAGCAGTTCTTC. This sequence encodes CSARDQWSLNNEQFF.

This chain connects TRBV15 to TRBJ1-2; 8 bases map to TRBD1. The trim removed 4 bases at V and 6 bases at J, leaving 7 bases unmatched. Per the germline V gene, CDR1 is LNHNV and CDR2 is YYDKDF (reference sequence). The CDR3 spans 14 residues. CDR3 bases: TGTGCCACCAGCACACGGACAGGGATCGATGGCTACACCTTC. As protein: CATSTRTGIDGYTF. Full variable domain (missing parts from reference TRBV15 and TRBJ1-2): DAMVIQNPRYQVTQFGKPVTLSCSQTLNHNVMYWYQQKSSQAPKLLFHYYDKDFNNEADTPDNFQSRRPNTSFCFLDIRSPGLGDTAMYLCATSTRTGIDGYTFGSGTRLTVV.

This clonotype has more than one count but fewer than ten. CDR3 region: CASSWQGAYNEQFF. CDR3 bases: TGTGCCAGCAGTTGGCAGGGCGCCTACAATGAGCAGTTCTTC. The rearrangement links TRBV6-2 or TRBV6-3 to TRBJ2-1, with a weak D call TRBD1 (5 bases). The germline CDR1 and CDR2 sequences are MNHEY and SVGEGT. With 4 bases removed from V and 2 bases from J, the gap between germline ends came to 9 bases. The CDR3 is 14 residues long.

The rearrangement links TRBV29-1 to TRBJ1-3, with a tentative D call TRBD1 (6 bases). This CDR3 is built from 12 residues. The V gene lost 0 bases and the J gene lost 8 bases, with 8 bases spanning the gap. Germline CDR1 is SQVTM and CDR2 is ANQGSEA. The CDR3 DNA follows: TGCAGCGTTGAAGACAGGGGAGACACCATATATTTT. Translated: CSVEDRGDTIYF.

The V gene is TRBV20-1, the J gene TRBJ1-3; D gene unclear. Germline V gives CDR1 DFQATT, CDR2 SNEGSKA (reference sequence). The CDR3 length is 17 residues. V dropped 1 base and J dropped 0 bases, with 16 bases sitting between them. The CDR3 loop reads CSARAGFSDDSGNTIYF. CDR3 DNA: TGCAGTGCTAGAGCGGGATTTAGTGACGACTCTGGAAACACCATATATTTT.

The chain has TRBV7-9 and TRBJ1-1, with TRBD1 as a possible D gene (6 bases). Germline V lookup: CDR1 SEHNR, CDR2 FQNEAQ (reference sequence). This CDR3 region has 14 residues. The ends were cut back, 5 bases at V and 6 bases at J, with 16 bases in the middle. CDR3 loop: CASSHAQGRAEAFF. As DNA, the CDR3 is TGTGCCAGCAGCCACGCCCAGGGGCGGGCTGAAGCTTTCTTT.

V usage is TRBV11-2 and J usage is TRBJ2-5; 8 nucleotides match TRBD2. The length of the CDR3 is 15 residues. The ends lost 2 bases at V and 4 bases at J; junction bases unmatched: 6. Germline loops: CDR1 SGHAT, CDR2 FQNNGV. CDR3 residues: CASSLMRGARETQYF. In DNA form, the CDR3 reads TGTGCCAGCAGCTTAATGCGGGGGGCCAGAGAGACCCAGTACTTC.

This clonotype was seen at least ten times. The chain combines TRBV7-2 with TRBJ2-3; TRBD1 or TRBD2 may be the D gene (6 bases each). The germline gives CDR1 SGHTA, CDR2 FQGNSA. CDR3 length: 19 amino acids. Trimming took off 2 bases at V and 3 bases at J, with 24 bases between the two ends. CDR3 in amino acids: CASSLPGAGGAGSTDTQYF. The CDR3 nucleotides are TGTGCCAGCAGCTTACCCGGGGCCGGGGGCGCGGGTTCAACAGATACGCAGTATTTT.

V gene TRBV28 combines with J gene TRBJ2-1; 8 bases agree with TRBD1. The CDR3 is 15 amino acids. The ends lost 6 bases at V and 4 bases at J; junction bases unmatched: 8. From germline, CDR1 is MDHEN and CDR2 SYDVKM. The CDR3 region has the DNA TGTGCCAGCAGGCTGCGGACAGGGTCTTACAATGAGCAGTTCTTC. Translating it yields CASRLRTGSYNEQFF. Based on the CDR3 plus reference TRBV28 and TRBJ2-1, the full variable domain is DVKVTQSSRYLVKRTGEKVFLECVQDMDHENMFWYRQDPGLGLRLIYFSYDVKMKEKGDIPEGYSVSREKKERFSLILESASTNQTSMYLCASRLRTGSYNEQFFGPGTRLTVL.

The chain is built from TRBV7-9 and TRBJ2-7; TRBD1 agrees at 7 bases. V shed 5 bases, J shed 3 bases, and the junction held 13 bases outside the gene matches. The CDR3 is 16 residues long. Germline assignment: CDR1 SEHNR and CDR2 FQNEAQ (reference sequence). Here the CDR3 reads CASSVRSGQNLYEQYF. CDR3 sequence (DNA): TGTGCCAGCAGCGTGCGGTCGGGACAGAACCTCTACGAGCAGTACTTC.

This clonotype showed up many times. The V call is TRBV7-6, the J call TRBJ2-2; unclear D gene. Trimming took off 0 bases at V and 2 bases at J, with 7 bases between the two ends. There are 15 residues in the CDR3. CDR1 is SGHVS, CDR2 FNYEAQ, per germline. The CDR3 spells CASSLAPDNTGELFF. The CDR3 bases are TGTGCCAGCAGCTTAGCGCCAGATAACACCGGGGAGCTGTTTTTT.

The table lists this clonotype with a few counts. The chain employs TRBV2 and TRBJ2-5; TRBD2 matches 11 bases. Losses at the gene ends were 4 bases for V and 2 bases for J; bases not matched to a gene: 6. The CDR3 totals 16 residues. Germline assignment: CDR1 SNHLY and CDR2 FYNNEI. This CDR3 is CASSGLTSGEQETQYF. Here the CDR3 DNA reads TGTGCCAGCAGTGGGTTGACTAGCGGGGAGCAAGAGACCCAGTACTTC.

This clonotype was seen at least ten times. This chain connects TRBV5-4 to TRBJ2-1; 9 nucleotides match TRBD1. V was pared by 5 bases and J by 4 bases, with 7 bases of the junction left unmatched. The V gene's germline CDR1 is SGHNT and CDR2 YYREEE (reference sequence). The length of the CDR3 is 15 residues. In DNA form, the CDR3 reads TGTGCCAGCAGACTGGGACAGGGAATTTACAATGAGCAGTTCTTC. It is translated as CASRLGQGIYNEQFF.

The genes are TRBV9 and TRBJ2-1; 11 nucleotides align to TRBD1. CDR1 is SGDLS and CDR2 is YYNGEE in the germline V gene. The CDR3 is 16 amino acids. V trimming: 4 bases; J trimming: 7 bases; junction bases outside the gene matches: 10. The CDR3 bases are TGTGCCAGCAGCCCCTTGGCGGGACAGGGGGTTAATGAGCAGTTCTTC. Translated, it gives CASSPLAGQGVNEQFF.

This clonotype was detected ten times or more. The chain employs TRBV7-3 and TRBJ1-2, with D maybe TRBD1 (5 bases). V lost 3 bases, J lost 6 bases, and 17 bases lay in between. The germline gives CDR1 SGHTA, CDR2 FQGTGA. This CDR3 region has 15 residues. This chain's CDR3 is CASSLNLGERDGYTF. CDR3 DNA: TGTGCCAGCAGCTTGAATTTGGGGGAACGGGATGGCTACACCTTC. Based on the CDR3 plus reference TRBV7-3 and TRBJ1-2, the full variable domain is GAGVSQTPSNKVTEKGKYVELRCDPISGHTALYWYRQSLGQGPEFLIYFQGTGAADDSGLPNDRFFAVRPEGSVSTLKIQRTERGDSAVYLCASSLNLGERDGYTFGSGTRLTVV.

This sequence joins TRBV7-6 and TRBJ2-1, with 10 bases matching TRBD2. CDR1 and CDR2 from the germline V gene are SGHVS and FNYEAQ. The CDR3 has 15 amino acids. V lost 3 bases to trimming and J lost 8 bases; unmatched junction nucleotides: 7. The CDR3 region is CASSFLLAGVYEQFF. In DNA, the CDR3 is TGTGCCAGCAGCTTTCTTCTAGCGGGGGTCTATGAGCAGTTCTTC.

This clonotype was seen many times. This chain links TRBV10-3 with TRBJ1-2, with TRBD1 matching over 9 bases. Germline loops: CDR1 ENHRY, CDR2 SYGVKD. CDR3 size: 14 residues. J was trimmed by 4 bases and V by 5 bases; bases with no gene match: 5. CDR3 residues: CAISHGTGIYGYTF. The CDR3 DNA follows: TGTGCCATCAGTCATGGGACAGGGATCTATGGCTACACCTTC.

This clonotype showed up just a few times. The chain carries TRBV7-9 and TRBJ2-5; D perhaps matches TRBD2 (6 bases). CDR1 SEHNR and CDR2 FQNEAQ come from the germline V gene (reference sequence). CDR3 length: 17 amino acids. V was pared by 4 bases and J by 2 bases, with 20 bases between. The CDR3 nucleotides read TGTGCCAGCAGCTCTACCAACGGGTTTAGCGGACAAGAGACCCAGTACTTC. Amino acids: CASSSTNGFSGQETQYF.

The V and J genes are TRBV7-3 and TRBJ1-1, with 9 bases fitting TRBD1. This CDR3 has 14 residues. Germline CDR1 SGHTA, CDR2 FQGTGA. V lost 5 bases and J lost 4; bases outside the gene matches: 5. In nucleotides, the CDR3 is TGTGCCAGCAGCCGAGGACAGGGGAGCACTGAAGCTTTCTTT. It specifies CASSRGQGSTEAFF.

This clonotype has only a few counts. The rearrangement uses TRBV5-4 and TRBJ2-3; the D gene could be TRBD1 or TRBD2 (5 bases each). Per germline, CDR1 SGHNT and CDR2 YYREEE (reference sequence). The CDR3 loop spans 13 amino acids. The CDR3 is CAGTDLDTDTQYF. The CDR3 DNA reads TGTGCAGGGACCGACTTAGACACAGATACGCAGTATTTT. The variable domain in full, with the rest retrieved from reference TRBV5-4 and TRBJ2-3, is ETGVTQSPTHLIKTRGQQVTLRCSSQSGHNTVSWYQQALGQGPQFIFQYYREEENGRGNFPPRFSGLQFPNYSSELNVNALELDDSALYLCAGTDLDTDTQYFGPGTRLTVL.